The 22 T cell receptor beta chains in this list originate from one sample, sequenced in a study of blood T cell repertoires in COVID-19. Assay: immunoSEQ multiplex PCR; the TCRdb copy retains only in-frame clones and omits some. The data hold fewer than 300,000 clones, with roughly 83% observed a single time. The sequencing sample was made of peripheral blood. All receptors come from a human donor with COVID-19, enrolled during active disease. The donor label of this sample is uncertain.

The rearrangement uses TRBV19 and TRBJ1-2; a weak D match, TRBD1 (5 bases). The CDR3 has 18 amino acids. Germline CDR1 LNHDA, CDR2 SQIVND (reference sequence). Trimming shortened V by 6 bases and J by 4 bases, and 27 bases separated the two germline ends. The CDR3 DNA sequence: TGTGCCAGTAGAAAACCGGGAGACAGCCGCCCCGGAAGCTATGGCTACACCTTC. This sequence encodes CASRKPGDSRPGSYGYTF.

A single count supports this clone. This chain links TRBV7-2 with TRBJ2-5; TRBD1 agrees at 7 bases. Germline trimming cut 4 bases from V and 7 bases from J; bases unmatched to any gene: 6. The germline CDR1 and CDR2 sequences are SGHTA and FQGNSA. This CDR3 has 13 amino acids. DNA of the CDR3: TGTGCCAGCAGCTCCCGTCCAGGGGGGACCCAGTACTTC. Encoded protein: CASSSRPGGTQYF.

This chain connects TRBV7-2 to TRBJ1-6; D possibly corresponds to TRBD1 (6 bases). CDR3 length equals 14 residues. V shed 1 base and J shed 11 bases, with 12 bases lying between them. Germline V lookup: CDR1 SGHTA, CDR2 FQGNSA. The CDR3 nucleotides are TGTGCCAGCAGCTTAGGGGTGCAGGGGCCACCCCTCCACTTT. It yields the protein CASSLGVQGPPLHF.

The chain employs TRBV27 and TRBJ1-2; the match to TRBD1 covers 9 bases. Germline CDR1 and CDR2: MNHEY and SMNVEV (reference sequence). The CDR3 has 17 residues. V was clipped by 5 bases and J by 4 bases; unmatched bases: 14. CDR3 in DNA: TGTGCCAGCAGTCCCCTCGGGTTAGACAGGGGGGGCTATGGCTACACCTTC. Protein product: CASSPLGLDRGGYGYTF.

V and J are TRBV27 and TRBJ2-1; perhaps TRBD2 as D (5 bases). The CDR3 spans 15 residues. V lost 5 bases and J lost 9, with 20 bases in between. Looked up from germline, CDR1 is MNHEY and CDR2 is SMNVEV (reference sequence). The CDR3 DNA reads TGTGCCAGCAGTCACTCATTACTAGTGGCTGGTGAGCAGTTCTTC. This translates into CASSHSLLVAGEQFF.

This chain joins TRBV5-1 and TRBJ2-3, with 10 bases fitting TRBD2. Germline CDR1 reads SGHRS; CDR2 reads YFSETQ. Losses at the gene ends were 5 bases for V and 5 bases for J; bases not matched to a gene: 5. This CDR3 is built from 14 residues. The CDR3: CASSQREGVDTQYF. The CDR3 DNA sequence: TGCGCCAGCAGTCAGCGGGAGGGCGTAGATACGCAGTATTTT.

V and J are TRBV6-5 and TRBJ1-5; 8 bases are a match to TRBD1. V lost 5 bases to trimming and J lost 6 bases; unmatched junction nucleotides: 3. CDR1 is MNHEY and CDR2 is SVGAGI in the germline V gene. The CDR3 has 13 residues. CDR3 sequence reads: CASSQGAGQPQHF. The CDR3 bases are TGTGCCAGCAGTCAGGGGGCGGGTCAGCCCCAGCATTTT.

The chain uses TRBV7-2 and TRBJ1-1; D ambiguous. The CDR3 loop spans 14 amino acids. Germline CDR1 is SGHTA and CDR2 is FQGNSA. Trimming stripped 1 base from V and 7 bases from J, with 13 bases between. The CDR3 reads CASSLVSSTSEAFF. The DNA for the CDR3 is TGTGCCAGCAGCTTAGTCAGCTCGACAAGTGAAGCTTTCTTT.

V and J are TRBV3-1 (or the pseudogene TRBV3-2) and TRBJ2-2; D is undetermined. The germline gives CDR1 LGHDT, CDR2 YNNKEL (reference sequence). Deletions cut 2 bases from V and 4 bases from J, with 11 bases between. The CDR3 is made up of 15 amino acids. This chain's CDR3 is CASSQYQPGTGELFF. CDR3 coding DNA: TGTGCCAGCAGCCAATACCAGCCGGGCACCGGGGAGCTGTTTTTT.

The chain has TRBV29-1 and TRBJ2-3; D call uncertain. CDR1 and CDR2 from the germline V gene are SQVTM and ANQGSEA. The CDR3 covers 11 residues. The CDR3 coding sequence is TGCAGTGAGAAAACTACAGATACGCAGTATTTT. Translation: CSEKTTDTQYF.

This clone was seen just once. This sequence joins TRBV6-1 and TRBJ2-7, with D uncertain. The CDR3 loop spans 11 amino acids. V shed 1 base and J shed 5 bases, with 3 bases lying between them. The germline gives CDR1 MNHNS, CDR2 SASEGT. The CDR3 spells CASSEVDEQYF. The CDR3 DNA follows: TGTGCCAGCAGTGAAGTCGACGAGCAGTACTTC.

V gene TRBV2 combines with J gene TRBJ1-5; 10 nucleotides align to TRBD1. V shed 6 bases and J 6 bases; nucleotides not matched to a gene: 5. Germline V gene lookup returns CDR1 SNHLY and CDR2 FYNNEI. This CDR3 comprises 14 residues. The CDR3 sequence: CASRDRGIVQPQHF. The CDR3 DNA reads as TGTGCCAGCAGGGACAGGGGGATCGTTCAGCCCCAGCATTTT.

The chain links TRBV19 to TRBJ2-1, with TRBD2 as a possible D gene (5 bases). The germline gives CDR1 LNHDA, CDR2 SQIVND (reference sequence). Trimming shortened V by 0 bases and J by 8 bases, and 14 bases separated the two germline ends. The CDR3 sequence is 15 residues long. The CDR3: CASSIEGRALDEQFF. DNA of the CDR3: TGTGCCAGTAGTATAGAAGGGCGGGCCCTCGATGAGCAGTTCTTC.

The chain recombines TRBV29-1 with TRBJ1-2, with a possible D match to TRBD1 (6 bases). The germline V and J ends were trimmed by 1 base and 3 bases, with 12 bases remaining between them. Germline V gene lookup returns CDR1 SQVTM and CDR2 ANQGSEA. The CDR3 has 14 residues. CDR3 nucleotides: TGCAGCGTTGAAGCTTTACAGGGAGACTATGGCTACACCTTC. Translating it yields CSVEALQGDYGYTF.

The gene calls are TRBV28 and TRBJ2-6; no clear D. CDR1 MDHEN and CDR2 SYDVKM come from the germline V gene. The CDR3 sequence is 17 residues long. V was clipped by 7 bases and J by 4 bases, with 20 bases between them. The CDR3 DNA is TGTGCCAGCACGGTTGTTTTAGGAGCTTCCGGGGCCAACGTCCTGACTTTC. Protein product: CASTVVLGASGANVLTF. Complete variable domain (other parts from reference TRBV28 and TRBJ2-6): DVKVTQSSRYLVKRTGEKVFLECVQDMDHENMFWYRQDPGLGLRLIYFSYDVKMKEKGDIPEGYSVSREKKERFSLILESASTNQTSMYLCASTVVLGASGANVLTFGAGSRLTVL.

The chain employs TRBV5-4 and TRBJ1-6; D might be TRBD1 (6 bases). Germline CDR1 and CDR2: SGHNT and YYREEE (reference sequence). The CDR3 extends over 16 amino acids. Trimming removed 4 bases at V and 0 bases at J, with 11 bases between. The CDR3 loop reads CASSKGGVSYNSPLHF. The CDR3 DNA reads as TGTGCCAGCAGCAAGGGGGGGGTCTCCTATAATTCACCCCTCCACTTT.

The chain uses TRBV7-3 and TRBJ2-6; 8 bases fit TRBD1. CDR1 is SGHTA, CDR2 FQGTGA, per germline. The CDR3 covers 16 residues. The trim removed 8 bases at V and 1 base at J, leaving 7 bases unmatched. CDR3 coding DNA: TGTGCCAGCGGGGGACAGGCTCGATCTGGGGCCAACGTCCTGACTTTC. It encodes CASGGQARSGANVLTF.

This clone was observed a handful of times. V is TRBV7-8 and J is TRBJ1-5; 8 positions agree with TRBD1. This CDR3 region has 15 residues. CDR1 is SGHVS, CDR2 FQNEAQ, per germline. Unmatched junction bases numbered 7, after V lost 5 bases and J lost 4 bases. CDR3 DNA: TGTGCCAGCAGCGAGCCAGGGGGCCCTAATCAGCCCCAGCATTTT. Residues: CASSEPGGPNQPQHF.

In its sample, this clone was seen a few times. The rearrangement uses TRBV11-2 and TRBJ1-3; D is unresolved. The CDR3 is made up of 13 amino acids. CDR1 is SGHAT and CDR2 is FQNNGV in the germline V gene. The V gene lost 2 bases and the J gene lost 5 bases, with 7 bases spanning the gap. Here the CDR3 reads CASSLLERNTIYF. The CDR3 nucleotides are TGTGCCAGCAGCTTATTGGAGCGAAACACCATATATTTT. The whole variable domain, remainder taken from reference TRBV11-2 and TRBJ1-3, is EAGVAQSPRYKIIEKRQSVAFWCNPISGHATLYWYQQILGQGPKLLIQFQNNGVVDDSQLPKDRFSAERLKGVDSTLKIQPAKLEDSAVYLCASSLLERNTIYFGEGSWLTVV.

This clone was seen ten or more times. The chain employs TRBV11-2 and TRBJ2-4; a possible D gene is TRBD1 (6 bases). The CDR3 has 15 residues. Trimming shortened V by 1 base and J by 7 bases, and 14 bases separated the two germline ends. Germline assignment: CDR1 SGHAT and CDR2 FQNNGV. CDR3 region: CASSLVQARGNIQYF. Written as DNA, the CDR3 is TGTGCCAGCAGCTTAGTCCAGGCTAGGGGGAACATTCAGTACTTC.

This clone was observed a single time. The chain joins TRBV9 to TRBJ2-1; D possibly corresponds to TRBD2 (6 bases). Looked up from germline, CDR1 is SGDLS and CDR2 is YYNGEE. V lost 2 bases to trimming and J lost 4 bases, with 13 bases between them. The CDR3 loop spans 15 amino acids. CDR3 DNA sequence: TGTGCCAGCAGCGTTAGCGGAGAACATTACAATGAGCAGTTCTTC. Its translation is CASSVSGEHYNEQFF.

The gene calls are TRBV30 and TRBJ1-2, with D possibly being TRBD1 (6 bases). The V gene lost 2 bases and the J gene lost 5 bases, with 12 bases spanning the gap. The CDR3 has 13 amino acids. CDR1 and CDR2 (germline): GTSNPN, SVGIG (reference sequence). CDR3 DNA sequence: TGTGCCTGGAGTCTACAGGGTAATTATGGCTACACCTTC. Protein: CAWSLQGNYGYTF.